This T cell receptor beta chain derives from a study of vaccination effects on CD4 cells after COVID-19. On the study more broadly: A median of 72 days separated the second dose and sampling.

This clone was seen a handful of times. The antigen is unknown. Antigen-specific CD4+ T cells expanded by the ViraFEST assay with viral peptide pools were then sequenced. A roughly 10-day culture period preceded the isolation of CD4+ T cells. Either the BNT162b2 or mRNA-1273 vaccine was given to participants in two doses. Using immunoSEQ multiplex PCR, the repertoire was profiled, and TCRdb retains in-frame clones only, with some absent. The data hold 25,000 to 30,000 clones, with approximately 71% observed a single time. This sequence was found in a human donor who received a COVID-19 vaccine. The specimen was CD4+ T cells from PBMCs cultured with HCoV-NL63 spike peptides, collected after COVID-19 vaccination.

This CDR3 is CASAGNSPLHF. As DNA, the CDR3 is TGTGCCAGTGCGGGTAATTCACCCCTCCACTTT. The chain uses TRBV19 and TRBJ1-6; D gene ambiguous. V shed 8 bases and J shed 6 bases, with 5 bases lying between them. Per germline, CDR1 LNHDA and CDR2 SQIVND (reference sequence). This CDR3 has 11 residues.